Listed here are 24 T cell receptor beta chains from one sample, sequenced in a study of blood T cell repertoires in COVID-19. Using immunoSEQ multiplex PCR, the repertoire was profiled, and TCRdb retains in-frame clones only, with some absent. The data show around 100,000 clones, with around 87% seen just once and 15% to 20% held by the top ten. The sequencing sample was made of peripheral blood. The receptors derive from a human donor in a cohort sampled during active COVID-19.

The rearrangement links TRBV4-3 to TRBJ2-5; 8 nucleotides align to TRBD2. With V trimmed by 0 bases and J by 6 bases, 6 bases remained unmatched. Germline CDR1 reads LGHNA; CDR2 reads YSLEER. The CDR3 has 15 residues. CDR3 DNA sequence: TGCGCCAGCAGCCAAGATCTTGTAGCGGGGCAGACCCAGTACTTC. Its protein is CASSQDLVAGQTQYF.

The chain employs TRBV28 and TRBJ1-4; the match to TRBD1 covers 11 bases. V shed 3 bases, J shed 8 bases, and the junction held 8 bases outside the gene matches. From germline, CDR1 is MDHEN and CDR2 SYDVKM. This CDR3 comprises 16 residues. In DNA, the CDR3 is TGTGCCAGCAGTTTCGATCGGGACAGGGGGGACGAAAAACTGTTTTTT. Its translation: CASSFDRDRGDEKLFF.

The chain is built from TRBV6-6 and TRBJ2-5, with D tentatively TRBD1 (6 bases). V lost 6 bases and J lost 5, with 19 bases in between. The CDR3 is 15 residues long. Per the germline V gene, CDR1 is MNHNY and CDR2 is SVGAGI (reference sequence). The CDR3 bases are TGTGCCAGCAGCCGATCTAGGGGGAGTGGGGAGACCCAGTACTTC. This gives the protein CASSRSRGSGETQYF.

The chain joins TRBV4-3 to TRBJ2-5; 9 bases agree with TRBD1. Losses at the gene ends were 0 bases for V and 5 bases for J; bases not matched to a gene: 4. This CDR3 spans 15 amino acids. Germline V CDR1 and CDR2: LGHNA, YSLEER. For the CDR3, the DNA is TGCGCCAGCAGCCAAGAGGACAGGGGCGGGGAGACCCAGTACTTC. Its translation is CASSQEDRGGETQYF.

V and J are TRBV27 and TRBJ2-1, with 10 positions matching TRBD1. Germline V gene data show CDR1 as MNHEY and CDR2 as SMNVEV (reference sequence). CDR3 length equals 15 residues. The V and J ends lost 4 bases and 9 bases, in that order; junction bases with no gene match: 9. CDR3 nucleotides: TGTGCCAGCAGTTCTCCGGGACAGGGGATTATTGAGCAGTTCTTC. It is translated as CASSSPGQGIIEQFF.

This clone was counted a few times. V is TRBV20-1 and J is TRBJ2-4, with no clear D. Germline assignment: CDR1 DFQATT and CDR2 SNEGSKA (reference sequence). Trimming stripped 0 bases from V and 15 bases from J, with 9 bases between. The CDR3 is 10 residues long. CDR3 nucleotide sequence: TGCAGTGCTAGAGATACAGTGTTGTACTTC. Its translation is CSARDTVLYF.

This clone was seen repeatedly, ten times or more. The rearrangement links TRBV5-1 to TRBJ2-3, with D hard to call. This CDR3 contains 15 residues. The V and J ends lost 2 bases and 0 bases respectively, with 10 bases between them. CDR1 SGHRS and CDR2 YFSETQ come from the germline V gene. Here the CDR3 DNA reads TGCGCCAGCAGCTTTTTCGGAGCCAGCACAGATACGCAGTATTTT. Translated: CASSFFGASTDTQYF.

The chain is built from TRBV19 and TRBJ2-1, with D perhaps matching TRBD1 (6 bases). The germline V and J ends were trimmed by 6 bases and 2 bases, with 17 bases remaining between them. Looked up from germline, CDR1 is LNHDA and CDR2 is SQIVND (reference sequence). The CDR3 contains 16 residues. CDR3 sequence (DNA): TGTGCCAGTAGACGAACCTGGCAGGGGACCTACAATGAGCAGTTCTTC. Its protein is CASRRTWQGTYNEQFF.

This chain joins TRBV7-9 and TRBJ1-2; 9 bases are a match to TRBD1. The CDR3 spans 12 residues. From germline, CDR1 is SEHNR and CDR2 FQNEAQ (reference sequence). Losses at the gene ends were 7 bases for V and 7 bases for J; bases not matched to a gene: 4. CDR3 residues: CASTADRGGYTF. CDR3 nucleotide sequence: TGTGCCAGCACTGCGGACAGGGGTGGCTACACCTTC. Full variable domain (rest looked up from reference TRBV7-9 and TRBJ1-2): DTGVSQNPRHKITKRGQNVTFRCDPISEHNRLYWYRQTLGQGPEFLTYFQNEAQLEKSRLLSDRFSAERPKGSFSTLEIQRTEQGDSAMYLCASTADRGGYTFGSGTRLTVV.

V usage is TRBV6-5 and J usage is TRBJ2-5, with 9 nucleotides matching TRBD2. Germline loops: CDR1 MNHEY, CDR2 SVGAGI. Trimming at V came to 0 bases and at J to 5 bases, leaving 7 bases not matched to a gene. This CDR3 has 16 residues. CDR3 DNA: TGTGCCAGCAGTTACTCTAGCGGGAGAGGGGGGGAGACCCAGTACTTC. It is translated as CASSYSSGRGGETQYF.

The rearrangement joins TRBV19 to TRBJ2-2; 7 bases are a match to TRBD2. V lost 8 bases, J lost 5 bases, and 5 bases stayed unmatched. The CDR3 extends over 13 amino acids. In germline, CDR1 is LNHDA, CDR2 SQIVND (reference sequence). The CDR3, as DNA: TGTGCCAGTTCGCGGGAGTGGACCGGGGAGCTGTTTTTT. This sequence encodes CASSREWTGELFF.

This chain connects TRBV19 to TRBJ1-2; D ambiguous. Per germline, CDR1 LNHDA and CDR2 SQIVND (reference sequence). The CDR3 is 18 amino acids. The V and J ends lost 3 bases and 1 base respectively, with 21 bases between them. CDR3 nucleotides: TGTGCCAGTAGTATGTGGGGAGCCCGCCCCGTCCTTAACTATGGCTACACCTTC. It translates to CASSMWGARPVLNYGYTF.

This chain joins TRBV4-2 and TRBJ1-5, with 9 bases aligning to TRBD1. This CDR3 has 15 residues. CDR1 and CDR2 (germline): LGHNA, YNFKEQ. The J segment lost 6 bases and the V segment lost 4 bases, leaving 7 bases of the junction unmatched. This CDR3 is CASSLRTGDVQPQHF. CDR3 sequence (DNA): TGTGCCAGCAGCCTGAGGACAGGGGACGTTCAGCCCCAGCATTTT.

The rearrangement uses TRBV28 and TRBJ1-5, with D possibly being TRBD1 (6 bases). Germline lookup yields CDR1 MDHEN and CDR2 SYDVKM. This CDR3 is 14 amino acids long. V was clipped by 4 bases and J by 0 bases, with 7 bases between them. The CDR3: CASSYRASNQPQHF. DNA for the CDR3: TGTGCCAGCAGTTACAGGGCTAGCAATCAGCCCCAGCATTTT.

This clone was observed once. This rearrangement joins TRBV19 to TRBJ1-5; no firm D call. The CDR3 consists of 13 residues. The V end lost 1 base, the J end lost 11 bases, and 12 bases lay between the germline ends. Germline CDR1 and CDR2: LNHDA and SQIVND (reference sequence). The CDR3 protein is CASSIVATQSQHF. The CDR3 DNA reads as TGTGCCAGTAGTATAGTAGCGACCCAGTCCCAGCATTTT.

The J gene is TRBJ2-3, the V gene TRBV19, with TRBD2 matching 9 bases. Losses at the gene ends were 1 base for V and 2 bases for J; bases not matched to a gene: 10. Per germline, CDR1 LNHDA and CDR2 SQIVND (reference sequence). This CDR3 comprises 18 residues. The CDR3 is CASSIGKAAGGNTDTQYF. Written as DNA, the CDR3 is TGTGCCAGTAGTATAGGAAAGGCGGCGGGAGGGAACACAGATACGCAGTATTTT.

The CDR3 bases are TGTGCCAGTAGTATCGGGAGACTAGCCAAAAACATTCAGTACTTC. It yields the protein CASSIGRLAKNIQYF. The chain uses TRBV19 and TRBJ2-4, with D tentatively TRBD2 (6 bases). V was shortened by 3 bases and J by 0 bases, with 9 bases between the two germline ends. The CDR3 is made up of 15 amino acids. The V gene's germline CDR1 is LNHDA and CDR2 SQIVND (reference sequence).

The J gene is TRBJ2-7, the V gene TRBV28; 9 bases align to TRBD1. V lost 3 bases, J lost 5 bases, and 8 bases stayed unmatched. The CDR3 loop spans 15 amino acids. The germline CDR1 and CDR2 sequences are MDHEN and SYDVKM. The CDR3 is CASSFSRDRGNEQYF. The CDR3 region has the DNA TGTGCCAGCAGTTTTTCTCGCGACAGGGGGAACGAGCAGTACTTC.

CDR3 protein: CASSPEGGQGIYEQYF. In DNA, the CDR3 is TGTGCCAGCAGCCCTGAAGGAGGACAGGGGATCTACGAGCAGTACTTC. The J gene is TRBJ2-7, the V gene TRBV3-1 (or the pseudogene TRBV3-2), with 9 bases that match TRBD1. Germline trimming cut 4 bases from V and 3 bases from J; bases unmatched to any gene: 10. Looked up from germline, CDR1 is LGHDT and CDR2 is YNNKEL (reference sequence). The CDR3 runs to 16 residues.

The J gene is TRBJ2-3, the V gene TRBV28; TRBD2 aligns across 12 bases. This CDR3 comprises 16 residues. Germline CDR1 reads MDHEN; CDR2 reads SYDVKM. The junction had 4 bases not matched to a gene; V was cut back by 4 bases and J by 2 bases. CDR3 in amino acids: CASSSGLAGFTDTQYF. The CDR3 nucleotides read TGTGCCAGCAGTTCCGGACTAGCGGGATTCACAGATACGCAGTATTTT.

V usage is TRBV15 and J usage is TRBJ2-5; 8 positions agree with TRBD2. Germline V CDR1 and CDR2: LNHNV, YYDKDF (reference sequence). This CDR3 has 16 amino acids. The trim removed 5 bases at V and 3 bases at J, leaving 11 bases unmatched. The CDR3 loop reads CATSPPGGSGKETQYF. The CDR3 DNA reads as TGTGCCACCAGCCCCCCCGGCGGTAGCGGGAAAGAGACCCAGTACTTC.

The V gene is TRBV2, the J gene TRBJ2-7; maybe TRBD2 (6 bases). The germline V and J ends were trimmed by 8 bases and 3 bases, with 20 bases remaining between them. The CDR3 spans 15 residues. Germline values: CDR1 SNHLY, CDR2 FYNNEI. The CDR3 DNA reads as TGTGCCAGCGAAGCCGGGACTCTTACCGACTACGAGCAGTACTTC. Translating gives CASEAGTLTDYEQYF.

The CDR3, as DNA: TGTGCCAGCAGCTTAGTTAAGGGTCGGGGCACCGGGGAGCTGTTTTTT. Its protein is CASSLVKGRGTGELFF. The J gene is TRBJ2-2, the V gene TRBV11-2; weak D call: TRBD2 (5 bases). CDR3 size: 16 residues. The germline V gene encodes CDR1 SGHAT and CDR2 FQNNGV. V was cut by 1 base and J by 4 bases, with 13 bases left in between. Complete variable domain (other parts from reference TRBV11-2 and TRBJ2-2): EAGVAQSPRYKIIEKRQSVAFWCNPISGHATLYWYQQILGQGPKLLIQFQNNGVVDDSQLPKDRFSAERLKGVDSTLKIQPAKLEDSAVYLCASSLVKGRGTGELFFGEGSRLTVL.

V usage is TRBV4-3 and J usage is TRBJ1-2; D is uncertain. Germline V gives CDR1 LGHNA, CDR2 YSLEER. V lost 0 bases to trimming and J lost 2 bases, with 10 bases between them. CDR3 length: 15 amino acids. The CDR3 loop reads CASSQEYRANYGYTF. Written as DNA, the CDR3 is TGCGCCAGCAGCCAAGAATACAGAGCCAACTATGGCTACACCTTC.